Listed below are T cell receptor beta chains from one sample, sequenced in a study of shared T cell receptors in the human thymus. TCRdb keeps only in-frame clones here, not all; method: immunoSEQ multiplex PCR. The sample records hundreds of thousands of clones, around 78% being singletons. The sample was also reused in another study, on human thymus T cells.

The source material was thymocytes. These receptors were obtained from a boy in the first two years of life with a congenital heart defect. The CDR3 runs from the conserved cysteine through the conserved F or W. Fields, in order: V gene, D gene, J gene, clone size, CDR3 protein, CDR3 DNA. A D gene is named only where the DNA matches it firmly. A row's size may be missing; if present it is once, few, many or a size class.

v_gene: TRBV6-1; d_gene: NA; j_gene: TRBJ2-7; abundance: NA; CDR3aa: CASSEARSYEQYF; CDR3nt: TGTGCCAGCAGTGAAGCTAGATCCTACGAGCAGTACTTC
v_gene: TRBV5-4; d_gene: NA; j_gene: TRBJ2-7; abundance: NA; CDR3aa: CASSLKSSEQYF; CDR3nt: TGTGCCAGCAGCTTAAAATCTAGCGAGCAGTACTTC
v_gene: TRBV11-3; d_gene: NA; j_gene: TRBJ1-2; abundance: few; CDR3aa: CASSPGFTGVHGYTF; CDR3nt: TGTGCCAGCAGCCCAGGATTTACGGGGGTTCATGGCTACACCTTC
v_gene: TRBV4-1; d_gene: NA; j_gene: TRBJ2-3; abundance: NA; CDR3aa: CASSQGLVRTDTQYF; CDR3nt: TGCGCCAGCAGCCAAGGACTAGTAAGGACAGATACGCAGTATTTT
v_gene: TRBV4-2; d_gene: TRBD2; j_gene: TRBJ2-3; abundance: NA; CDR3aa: CASSQVAGGPGDTQYF; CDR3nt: TGTGCCAGCAGCCAAGTAGCGGGAGGGCCCGGAGATACGCAGTATTTT
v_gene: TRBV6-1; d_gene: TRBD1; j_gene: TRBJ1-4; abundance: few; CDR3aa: CASTPLGTGEEKLFF; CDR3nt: TGTGCCAGCACCCCCCTCGGGACAGGGGAAGAAAAACTGTTTTTT
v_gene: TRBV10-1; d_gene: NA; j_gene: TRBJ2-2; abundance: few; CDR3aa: CASSGEKWGQPGTGELFF; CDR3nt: TGCGCCAGCAGTGGGGAAAAGTGGGGACAACCTGGGACCGGGGAGCTGTTTTTT
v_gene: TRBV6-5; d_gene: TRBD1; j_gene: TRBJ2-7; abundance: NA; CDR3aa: CASSSGQGRREQYF; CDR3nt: TGTGCCAGCAGCAGCGGACAGGGACGACGGGAGCAGTACTTC
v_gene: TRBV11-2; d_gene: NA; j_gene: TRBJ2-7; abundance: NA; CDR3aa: CASSLDTAGQNYEQYF; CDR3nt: TGTGCCAGCAGCTTAGATACTGCAGGGCAGAACTACGAGCAGTACTTC
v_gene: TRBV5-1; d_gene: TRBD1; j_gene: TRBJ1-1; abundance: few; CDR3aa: CASSGKGATEAFF; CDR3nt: TGCGCCAGCAGCGGGAAGGGGGCAACTGAAGCTTTCTTT
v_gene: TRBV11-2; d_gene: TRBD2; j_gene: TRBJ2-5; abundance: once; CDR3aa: CASRGISGRGKETQYF; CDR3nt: TGTGCCAGTCGCGGGATCTCCGGGAGGGGGAAGGAGACCCAGTACTTC
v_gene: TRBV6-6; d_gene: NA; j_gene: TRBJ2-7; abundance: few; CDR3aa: CASSYSGSYEQYF; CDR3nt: TGTGCCAGCAGTTACTCGGGCAGCTACGAGCAGTACTTC
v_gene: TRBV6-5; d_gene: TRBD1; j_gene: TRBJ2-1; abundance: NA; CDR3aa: CASSYSSGGEYNEQFF; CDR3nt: TGTGCCAGCAGTTACTCATCAGGGGGCGAATACAATGAGCAGTTCTTC
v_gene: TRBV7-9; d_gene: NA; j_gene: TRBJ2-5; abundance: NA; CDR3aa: CASSAFEAKEGQYF; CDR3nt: TGTGCCAGCAGCGCCTTTGAGGCGAAGGAAGGCCAGTACTTC
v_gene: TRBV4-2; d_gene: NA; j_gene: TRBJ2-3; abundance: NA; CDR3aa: CASSQDKVLAHTDTQYF; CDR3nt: TGTGCCAGCAGCCAAGATAAGGTCCTAGCGCACACAGATACGCAGTATTTT
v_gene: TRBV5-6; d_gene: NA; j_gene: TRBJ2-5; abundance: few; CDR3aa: CASSFRSPQETQYF; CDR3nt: TGTGCCAGCAGCTTCCGGAGCCCCCAAGAGACCCAGTACTTC
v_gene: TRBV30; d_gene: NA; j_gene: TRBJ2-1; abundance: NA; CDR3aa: CAWTSTAEQFF; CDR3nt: TGTGCCTGGACAAGCACCGCTGAGCAGTTCTTC
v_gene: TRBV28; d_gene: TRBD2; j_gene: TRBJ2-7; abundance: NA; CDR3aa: CASSLAGGSYEQYF; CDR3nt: TGTGCCAGCAGTTTAGCGGGAGGATCCTACGAGCAGTACTTC
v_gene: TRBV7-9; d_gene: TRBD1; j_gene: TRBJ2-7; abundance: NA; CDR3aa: CASRHIGGLNYEQYF; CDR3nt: TGTGCCAGCAGACATATAGGGGGCTTGAACTACGAGCAGTACTTC
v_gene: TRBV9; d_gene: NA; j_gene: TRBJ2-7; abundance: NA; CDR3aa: CASSVGGQAYEQYF; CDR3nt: TGTGCCAGCAGCGTAGGGGGCCAGGCCTACGAGCAGTACTTC
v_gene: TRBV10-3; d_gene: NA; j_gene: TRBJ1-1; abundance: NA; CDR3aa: CAISEGRGTEAFF; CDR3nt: TGTGCCATCAGTGAGGGTCGGGGGACTGAAGCTTTCTTT
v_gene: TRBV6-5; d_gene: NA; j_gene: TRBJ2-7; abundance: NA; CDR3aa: CASSHLGGSYEQYF; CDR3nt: TGTGCCAGCAGTCACCTCGGGGGCTCCTACGAGCAGTACTTC
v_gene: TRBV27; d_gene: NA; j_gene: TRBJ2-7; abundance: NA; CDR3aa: CASSTNRVTYEQYF; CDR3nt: TGTGCCAGCAGCACTAACAGGGTCACCTACGAGCAGTACTTC
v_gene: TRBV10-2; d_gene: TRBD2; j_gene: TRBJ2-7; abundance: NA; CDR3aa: CASGSREAWGEQYF; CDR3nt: TGCGCCAGCGGGTCCCGGGAGGCTTGGGGTGAGCAGTACTTC
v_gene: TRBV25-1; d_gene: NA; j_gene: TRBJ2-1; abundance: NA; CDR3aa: CASSEFEGSYEQFF; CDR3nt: TGTGCCAGCAGTGAATTTGAGGGTTCCTATGAGCAGTTCTTC
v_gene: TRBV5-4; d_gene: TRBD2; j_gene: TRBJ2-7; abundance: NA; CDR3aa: CASSFLTSGSSYEQYF; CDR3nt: TGTGCCAGCAGCTTCCTTACTAGCGGAAGCTCCTACGAGCAGTACTTC
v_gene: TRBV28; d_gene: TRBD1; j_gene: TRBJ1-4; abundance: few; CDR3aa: CASSSWQGVSNEKLFF; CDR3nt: TGTGCCAGCAGTTCCTGGCAGGGGGTCTCAAATGAAAAACTGTTTTTT
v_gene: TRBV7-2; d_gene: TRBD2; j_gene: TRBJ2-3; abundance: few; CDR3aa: CASSLEGLAGLGTDTQYF; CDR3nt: TGTGCCAGCAGCTTAGAAGGGCTAGCGGGACTTGGGACAGATACGCAGTATTTT
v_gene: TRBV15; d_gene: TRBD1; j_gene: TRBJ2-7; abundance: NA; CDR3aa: CATSIRTGPYEQYF; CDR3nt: TGTGCCACCAGCATAAGGACAGGCCCATACGAGCAGTACTTC
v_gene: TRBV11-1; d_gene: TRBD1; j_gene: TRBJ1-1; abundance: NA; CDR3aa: CASSFPMGGRGHTEAFF; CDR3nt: TGTGCCAGCAGCTTCCCTATGGGCGGCAGGGGGCACACTGAAGCTTTCTTT
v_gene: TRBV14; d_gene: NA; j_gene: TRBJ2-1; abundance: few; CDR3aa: CASSLKLIGSSRDEQFF; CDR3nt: TGTGCCAGCAGCCTAAAACTGATCGGGAGCTCCAGGGATGAGCAGTTCTTC
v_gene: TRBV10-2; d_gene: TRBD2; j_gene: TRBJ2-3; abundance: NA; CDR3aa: CASSEGSQGSGSWDTQYF; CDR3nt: TGCGCCAGCAGTGAGGGCTCCCAGGGTAGCGGGAGTTGGGATACGCAGTATTTT
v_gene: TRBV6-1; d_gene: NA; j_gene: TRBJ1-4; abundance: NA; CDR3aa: CASGLGGNEKLFF; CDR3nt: TGTGCCAGCGGCCTAGGGGGTAATGAAAAACTGTTTTTT
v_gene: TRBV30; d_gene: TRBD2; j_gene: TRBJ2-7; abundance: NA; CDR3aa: CAWSVAGLAGYEQYF; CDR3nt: TGTGCCTGGAGTGTCGCTGGACTAGCGGGTTACGAGCAGTACTTC
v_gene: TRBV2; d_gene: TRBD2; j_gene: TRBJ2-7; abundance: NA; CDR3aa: CASSGTSTSYEQYF; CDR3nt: TGTGCCAGCAGCGGGACTAGCACCTCCTACGAGCAGTACTTC
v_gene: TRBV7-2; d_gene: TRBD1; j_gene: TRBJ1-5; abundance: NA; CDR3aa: CASSRGTAQYSNQPQHF; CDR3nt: TGTGCCAGCAGTCGCGGGACAGCCCAATATAGCAATCAGCCCCAGCATTTT
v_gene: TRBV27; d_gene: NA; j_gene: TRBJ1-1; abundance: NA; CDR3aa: CASSFVDMHTEAFF; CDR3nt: TGTGCCAGCAGTTTTGTGGACATGCACACTGAAGCTTTCTTT
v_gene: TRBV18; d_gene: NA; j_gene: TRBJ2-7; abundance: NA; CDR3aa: CASSPQQGTYEQYF; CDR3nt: TGTGCCAGCTCACCACAACAGGGCACCTACGAGCAGTACTTC
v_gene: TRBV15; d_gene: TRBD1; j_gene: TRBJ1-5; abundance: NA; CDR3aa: CATSNRGPDSNQPQHF; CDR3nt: TGTGCCACCAGCAACAGGGGACCAGATAGCAATCAGCCCCAGCATTTT
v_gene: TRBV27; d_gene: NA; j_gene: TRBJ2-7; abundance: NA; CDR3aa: CASRPAVSSYEQYF; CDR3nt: TGTGCCAGCAGGCCGGCGGTTTCCTCCTACGAGCAGTACTTC
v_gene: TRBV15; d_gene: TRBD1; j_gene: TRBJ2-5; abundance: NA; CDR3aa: CATSRDRGLGETQYF; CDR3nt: TGTGCCACCAGCAGAGACAGGGGGCTGGGAGAGACCCAGTACTTC
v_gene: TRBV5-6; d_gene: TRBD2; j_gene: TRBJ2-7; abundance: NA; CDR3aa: CASSPGGGRAIYEQYF; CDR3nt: TGTGCCAGCAGCCCGGGGGGCGGGAGGGCCATCTACGAGCAGTACTTC
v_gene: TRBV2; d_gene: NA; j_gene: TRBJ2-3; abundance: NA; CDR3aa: CASSETPGHSTDTQYF; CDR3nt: TGTGCCAGCAGTGAAACCCCGGGACACAGCACAGATACGCAGTATTTT
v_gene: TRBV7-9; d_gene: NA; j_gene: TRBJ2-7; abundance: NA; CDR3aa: CASSPGEGAPYEQYF; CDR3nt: TGTGCCAGCAGCCCGGGGGAAGGGGCGCCCTACGAGCAGTACTTC
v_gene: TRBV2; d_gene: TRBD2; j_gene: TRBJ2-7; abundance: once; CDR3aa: CASWTGLAVSGEQYF; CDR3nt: TGTGCCAGCTGGACGGGACTAGCGGTATCTGGCGAGCAGTACTTC
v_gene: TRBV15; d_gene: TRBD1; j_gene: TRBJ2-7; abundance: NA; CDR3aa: CATSRRDRGLYEQYF; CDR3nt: TGTGCCACCAGCAGAAGAGACAGGGGCCTCTACGAGCAGTACTTC
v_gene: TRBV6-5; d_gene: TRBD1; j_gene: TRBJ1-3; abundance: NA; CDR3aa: CASHDRGPGNTIYF; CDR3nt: TGTGCCAGCCACGACAGGGGGCCAGGAAACACCATATATTTT
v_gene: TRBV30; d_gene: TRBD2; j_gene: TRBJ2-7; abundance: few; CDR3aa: CAWPLAGGPIDEQYF; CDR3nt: TGTGCCTGGCCTCTAGCGGGAGGGCCGATCGACGAGCAGTACTTC
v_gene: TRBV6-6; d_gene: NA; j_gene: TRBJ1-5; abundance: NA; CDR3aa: CASSSGQGGQPQHF; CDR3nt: TGTGCCAGCAGTTCCGGCCAGGGAGGGCAGCCCCAGCATTTT
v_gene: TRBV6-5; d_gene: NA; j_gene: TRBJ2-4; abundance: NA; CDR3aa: CASRHGRGYDMYF; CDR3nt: TGTGCCAGCAGGCACGGCCGCGGGTACGACATGTACTTC
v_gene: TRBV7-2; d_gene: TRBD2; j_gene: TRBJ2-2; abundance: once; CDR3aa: CASSLVLAGTTGELFF; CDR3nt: TGTGCCAGCAGCTTAGTTCTAGCGGGCACCACCGGGGAGCTGTTTTTT
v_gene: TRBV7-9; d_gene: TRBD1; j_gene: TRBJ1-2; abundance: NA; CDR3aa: CASSAGGSSLNYGYTF; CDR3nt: TGTGCCAGCAGCGCAGGGGGCTCCTCCCTTAACTATGGCTACACCTTC
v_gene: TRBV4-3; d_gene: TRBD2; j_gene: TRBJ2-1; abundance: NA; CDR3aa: CASSHALGSGRLHNEQFF; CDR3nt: TGCGCCAGCAGCCATGCTTTGGGTAGCGGGAGGTTGCACAATGAGCAGTTCTTC
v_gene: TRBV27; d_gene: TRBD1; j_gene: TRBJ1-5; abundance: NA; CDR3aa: CASSRLGAQGRGSNQPQHF; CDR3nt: TGTGCCAGCAGTCGCCTGGGGGCACAGGGGAGAGGAAGCAATCAGCCCCAGCATTTT